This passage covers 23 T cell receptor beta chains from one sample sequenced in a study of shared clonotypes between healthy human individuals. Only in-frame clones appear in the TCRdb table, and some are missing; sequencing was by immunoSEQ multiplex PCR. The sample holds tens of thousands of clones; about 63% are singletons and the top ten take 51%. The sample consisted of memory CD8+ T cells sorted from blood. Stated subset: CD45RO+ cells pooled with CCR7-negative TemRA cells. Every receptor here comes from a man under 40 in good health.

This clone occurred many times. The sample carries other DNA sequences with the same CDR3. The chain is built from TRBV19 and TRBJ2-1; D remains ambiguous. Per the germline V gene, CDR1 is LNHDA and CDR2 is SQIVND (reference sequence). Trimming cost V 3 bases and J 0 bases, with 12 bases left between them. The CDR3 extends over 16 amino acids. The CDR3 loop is CASSIRPESSYNEQFF. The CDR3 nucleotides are TGTGCCAGTAGTATCCGTCCAGAGAGCTCCTACAATGAGCAGTTCTTC.

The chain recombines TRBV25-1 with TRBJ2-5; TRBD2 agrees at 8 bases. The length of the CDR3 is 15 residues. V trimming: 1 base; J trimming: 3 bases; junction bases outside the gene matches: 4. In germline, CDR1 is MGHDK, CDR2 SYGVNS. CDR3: CASSESGTSKETQYF. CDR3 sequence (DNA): TGTGCCAGCAGTGAATCCGGGACTAGTAAAGAGACCCAGTACTTC.

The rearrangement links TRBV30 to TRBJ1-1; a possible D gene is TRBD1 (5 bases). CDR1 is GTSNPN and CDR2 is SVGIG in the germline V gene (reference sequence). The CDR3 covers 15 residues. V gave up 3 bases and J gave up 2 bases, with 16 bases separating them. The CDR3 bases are TGTGCCTGGAGCGAGGGACGGGGGACCAACACTGAAGCTTTCTTT. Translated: CAWSEGRGTNTEAFF.

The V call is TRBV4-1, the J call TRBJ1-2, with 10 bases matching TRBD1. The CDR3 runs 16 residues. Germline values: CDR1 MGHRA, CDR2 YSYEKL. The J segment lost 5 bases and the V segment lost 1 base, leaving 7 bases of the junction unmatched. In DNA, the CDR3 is TGCGCCAGCAGCCAAGCCACCGGGACAGGGGTATATGGCTACACCTTC. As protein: CASSQATGTGVYGYTF.

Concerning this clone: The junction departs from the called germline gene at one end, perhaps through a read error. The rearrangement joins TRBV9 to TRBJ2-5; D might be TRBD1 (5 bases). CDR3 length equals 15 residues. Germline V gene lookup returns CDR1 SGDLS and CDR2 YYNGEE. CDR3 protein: CASSLQGARQETRYF. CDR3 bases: TGTGCCAGCAGTCTACAAGGGGCCCGCCAAGAGACCCGGTACTTC.

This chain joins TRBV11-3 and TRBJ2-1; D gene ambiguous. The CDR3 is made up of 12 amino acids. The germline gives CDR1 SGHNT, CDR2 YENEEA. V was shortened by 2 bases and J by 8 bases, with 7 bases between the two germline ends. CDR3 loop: CASSLSSDEQFF. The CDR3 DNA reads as TGTGCCAGCAGCTTAAGTTCTGATGAGCAGTTCTTC.

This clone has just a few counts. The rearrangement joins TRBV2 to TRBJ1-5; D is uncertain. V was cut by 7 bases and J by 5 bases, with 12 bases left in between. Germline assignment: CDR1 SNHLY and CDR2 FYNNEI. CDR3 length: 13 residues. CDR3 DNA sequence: TGTGCCAGCAAACAGCAACGTGATCAGCCCCAGCATTTT. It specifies CASKQQRDQPQHF.

Here the CDR3 DNA reads TGTGCCAGCAGTTACCTAGCGGGAATGGAGACCCAGTACTTC. This translates into CASSYLAGMETQYF. J is TRBJ2-5 and V is TRBV6-5, with TRBD2 matching 9 bases. This CDR3 has 14 residues. Trimming cost V 2 bases and J 5 bases; bases outside gene matches: 3. Germline V CDR1 and CDR2: MNHEY, SVGAGI.

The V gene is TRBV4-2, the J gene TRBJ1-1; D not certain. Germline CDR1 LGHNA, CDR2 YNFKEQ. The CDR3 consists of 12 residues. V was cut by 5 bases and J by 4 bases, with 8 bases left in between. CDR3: CASSLEGTEAFF. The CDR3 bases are TGTGCCAGCAGCTTAGAGGGCACTGAAGCTTTCTTT.

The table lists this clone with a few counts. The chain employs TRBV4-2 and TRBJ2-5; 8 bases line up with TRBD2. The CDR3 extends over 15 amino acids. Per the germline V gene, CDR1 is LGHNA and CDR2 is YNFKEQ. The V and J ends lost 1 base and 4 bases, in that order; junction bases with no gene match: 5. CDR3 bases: TGTGCCAGCAGCCAAGCGGGAGGGCCCTCAGAGACCCAGTACTTC. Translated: CASSQAGGPSETQYF.

The CDR3 DNA reads as TGTGCCAGCAGTTTATCTGGCGGGGGAAACTACGAGCAGTACTTC. Protein sequence: CASSLSGGGNYEQYF. V and J are TRBV27 and TRBJ2-7, with 7 nucleotides matching TRBD2. The CDR3 runs to 15 residues. J lost 3 bases, V lost 0 bases, and 5 bases had no gene match. CDR1 and CDR2 (germline): MNHEY, SMNVEV (reference sequence).

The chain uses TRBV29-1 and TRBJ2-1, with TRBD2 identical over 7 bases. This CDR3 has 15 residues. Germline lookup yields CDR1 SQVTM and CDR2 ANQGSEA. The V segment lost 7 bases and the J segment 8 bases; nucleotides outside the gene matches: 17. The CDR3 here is CSGEKTGLREDEQFF. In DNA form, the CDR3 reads TGCAGCGGAGAGAAAACGGGACTAAGAGAGGATGAGCAGTTCTTC.

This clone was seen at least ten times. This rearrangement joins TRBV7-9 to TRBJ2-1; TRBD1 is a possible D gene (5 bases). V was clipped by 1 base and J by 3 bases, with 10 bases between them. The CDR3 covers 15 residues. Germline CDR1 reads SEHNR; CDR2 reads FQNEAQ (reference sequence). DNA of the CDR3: TGTGCCAGCAGCTTAGAACAGGTAATCTACAATGAGCAGTTCTTC. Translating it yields CASSLEQVIYNEQFF.

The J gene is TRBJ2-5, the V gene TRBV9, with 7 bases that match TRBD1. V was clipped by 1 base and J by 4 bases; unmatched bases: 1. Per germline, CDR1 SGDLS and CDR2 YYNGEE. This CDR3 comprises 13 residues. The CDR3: CASSVRGRETQYF. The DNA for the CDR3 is TGTGCCAGCAGCGTAAGGGGGCGAGAGACCCAGTACTTC.

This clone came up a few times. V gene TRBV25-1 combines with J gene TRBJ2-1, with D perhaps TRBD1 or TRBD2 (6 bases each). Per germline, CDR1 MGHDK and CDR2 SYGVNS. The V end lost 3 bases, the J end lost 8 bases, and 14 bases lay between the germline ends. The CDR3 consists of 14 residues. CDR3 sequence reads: CASSEKGEVDEQFF. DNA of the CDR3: TGTGCCAGCAGTGAGAAGGGGGAGGTAGATGAGCAGTTCTTC.

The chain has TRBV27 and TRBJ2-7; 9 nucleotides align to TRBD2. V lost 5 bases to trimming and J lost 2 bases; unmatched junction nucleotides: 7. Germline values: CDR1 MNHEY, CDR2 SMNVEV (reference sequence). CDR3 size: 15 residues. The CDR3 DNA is TGTGCCAGCAGTATTAATAGCGGGAGTACCTACGAGCAGTACTTC. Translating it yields CASSINSGSTYEQYF.

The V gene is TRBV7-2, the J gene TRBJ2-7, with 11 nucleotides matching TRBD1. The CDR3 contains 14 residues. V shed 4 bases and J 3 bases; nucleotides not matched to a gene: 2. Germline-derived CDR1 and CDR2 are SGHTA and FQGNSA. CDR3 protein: CASSWGTGGYEQYF. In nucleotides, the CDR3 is TGTGCCAGCAGCTGGGGGACAGGGGGCTACGAGCAGTACTTC.

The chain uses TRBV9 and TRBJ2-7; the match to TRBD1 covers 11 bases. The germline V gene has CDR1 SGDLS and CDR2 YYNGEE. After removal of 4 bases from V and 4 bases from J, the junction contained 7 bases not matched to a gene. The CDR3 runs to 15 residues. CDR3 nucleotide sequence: TGTGCCAGCAGCCCATGGACAGGGGGCGCGTACGAGCAGTACTTC. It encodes CASSPWTGGAYEQYF. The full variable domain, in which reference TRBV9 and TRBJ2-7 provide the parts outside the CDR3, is DSGVTQTPKHLITATGQRVTLRCSPRSGDLSVYWYQQSLDQGLQFLIQYYNGEERAKGNILERFSAQQFPDLHSELNLSSLELGDSALYFCASSPWTGGAYEQYFGPGTRLTVT.

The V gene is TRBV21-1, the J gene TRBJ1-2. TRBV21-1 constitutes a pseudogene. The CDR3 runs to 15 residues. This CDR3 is CASSSRVGRNYGYTF. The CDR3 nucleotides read TGTGCCAGCAGCAGCCGTGTAGGGAGGAACTATGGCTACACCTTC.

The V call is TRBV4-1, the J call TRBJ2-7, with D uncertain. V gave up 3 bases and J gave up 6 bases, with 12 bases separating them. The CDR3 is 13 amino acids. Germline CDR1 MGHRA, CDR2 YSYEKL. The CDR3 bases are TGCGCCAGCAGCCAGGCTCCAGGTTCCGAGCAGTACTTC. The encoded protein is CASSQAPGSEQYF.

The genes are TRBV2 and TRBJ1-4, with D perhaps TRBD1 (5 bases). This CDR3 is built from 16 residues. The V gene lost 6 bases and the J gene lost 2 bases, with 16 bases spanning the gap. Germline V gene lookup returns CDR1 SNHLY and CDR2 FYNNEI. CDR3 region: CASRGLIKGTNEKLFF. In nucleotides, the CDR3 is TGTGCCAGCAGAGGACTCATTAAGGGGACTAATGAAAAACTGTTTTTT.

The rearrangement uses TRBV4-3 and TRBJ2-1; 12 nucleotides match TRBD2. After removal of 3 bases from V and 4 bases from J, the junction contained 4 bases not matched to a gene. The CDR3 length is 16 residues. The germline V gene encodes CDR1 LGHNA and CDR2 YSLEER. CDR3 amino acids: CASSHGLAGGYNEQFF. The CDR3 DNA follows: TGCGCCAGCAGCCACGGCCTAGCGGGAGGGTACAATGAGCAGTTCTTC.

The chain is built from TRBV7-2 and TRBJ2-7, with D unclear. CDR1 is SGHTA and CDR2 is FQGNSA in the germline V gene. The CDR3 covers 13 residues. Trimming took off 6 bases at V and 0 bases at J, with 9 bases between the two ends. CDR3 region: CASSFISSYEQYF. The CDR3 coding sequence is TGTGCCAGCAGTTTCATCAGCTCCTACGAGCAGTACTTC.